Sequencing of this TCR beta chain was carried out in a study of immune characterization of retroperitoneal liposarcoma. The CDR3 spans 15 residues. V was shortened by 5 bases and J by 1 base, with 13 bases between the two germline ends. The germline V gene has CDR1 MNHEY and CDR2 SMNVEV (reference sequence). This clonotype is medium-sized by share. TCRdb reanalysed the PCR reads using MiXCR and keeps one entry per CDR3 protein. The table includes some 2,200 distinct CDR3 sequences, less than 50% detected once. The sample consisted of tumor tissue. The TCR comes from a male donor with retroperitoneal liposarcoma. This rearrangement joins TRBV27 to TRBJ2-3; D gene ambiguous. This CDR3 reads CASSPITLGTDTQYF. DNA of the CDR3: TGTGCCAGCAGTCCAATTACCCTGGGCACAGATACGCAGTATTTT.